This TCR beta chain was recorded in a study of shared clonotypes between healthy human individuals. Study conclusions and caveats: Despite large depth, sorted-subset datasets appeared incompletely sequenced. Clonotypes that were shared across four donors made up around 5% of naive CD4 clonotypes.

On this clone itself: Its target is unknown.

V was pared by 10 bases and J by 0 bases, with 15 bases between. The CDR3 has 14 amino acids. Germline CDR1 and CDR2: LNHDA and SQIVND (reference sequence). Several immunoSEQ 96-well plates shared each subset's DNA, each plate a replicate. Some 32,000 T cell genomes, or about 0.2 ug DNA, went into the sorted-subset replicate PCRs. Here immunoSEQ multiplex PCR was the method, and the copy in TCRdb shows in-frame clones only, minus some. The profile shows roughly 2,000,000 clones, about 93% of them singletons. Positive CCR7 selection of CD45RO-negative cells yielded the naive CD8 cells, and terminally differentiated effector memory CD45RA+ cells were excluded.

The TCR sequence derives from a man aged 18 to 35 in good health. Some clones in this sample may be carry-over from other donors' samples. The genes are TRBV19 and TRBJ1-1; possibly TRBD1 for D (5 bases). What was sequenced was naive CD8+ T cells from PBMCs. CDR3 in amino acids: CATGGSIMNTEAFF. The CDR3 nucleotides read TGTGCCACGGGGGGGTCAATCATGAACACTGAAGCTTTCTTT.